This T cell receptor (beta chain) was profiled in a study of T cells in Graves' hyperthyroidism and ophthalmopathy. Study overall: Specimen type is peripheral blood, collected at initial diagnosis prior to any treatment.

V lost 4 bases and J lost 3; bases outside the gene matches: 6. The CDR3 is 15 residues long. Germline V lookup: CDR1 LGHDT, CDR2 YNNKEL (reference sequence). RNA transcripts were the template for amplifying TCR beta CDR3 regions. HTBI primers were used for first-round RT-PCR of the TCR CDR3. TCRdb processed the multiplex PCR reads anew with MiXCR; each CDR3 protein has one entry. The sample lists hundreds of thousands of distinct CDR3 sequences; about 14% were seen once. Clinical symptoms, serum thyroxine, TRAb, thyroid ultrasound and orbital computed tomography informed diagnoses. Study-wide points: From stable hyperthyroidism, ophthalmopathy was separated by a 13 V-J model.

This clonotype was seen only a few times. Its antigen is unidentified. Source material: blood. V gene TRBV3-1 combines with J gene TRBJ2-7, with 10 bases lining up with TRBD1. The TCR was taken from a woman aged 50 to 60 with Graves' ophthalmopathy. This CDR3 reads CASSRGTGVDYEQYF. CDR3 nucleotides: TGTGCCAGCAGCCGAGGGACAGGGGTGGACTACGAGCAGTACTTC.